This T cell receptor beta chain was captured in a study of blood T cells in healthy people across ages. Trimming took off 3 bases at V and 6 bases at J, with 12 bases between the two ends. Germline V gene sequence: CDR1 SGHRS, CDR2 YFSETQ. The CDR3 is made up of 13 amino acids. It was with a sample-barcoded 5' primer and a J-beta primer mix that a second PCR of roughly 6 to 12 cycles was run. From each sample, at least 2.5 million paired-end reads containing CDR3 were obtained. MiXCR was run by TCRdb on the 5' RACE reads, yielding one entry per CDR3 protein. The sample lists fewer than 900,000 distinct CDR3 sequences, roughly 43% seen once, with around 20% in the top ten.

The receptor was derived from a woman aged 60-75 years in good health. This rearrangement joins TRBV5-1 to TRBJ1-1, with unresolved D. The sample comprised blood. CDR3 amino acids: CASSWGFAAEAFF. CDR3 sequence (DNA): TGCGCCAGCAGCTGGGGATTTGCAGCTGAAGCTTTCTTT.